This T cell receptor (beta chain) was recovered during a study of T cells in localized non-small cell lung cancer. The protocol was immunoSEQ multiplex PCR, while the TCRdb copy is restricted to in-frame clones and leaves out a portion. The sample comprises over 2,500 clones, around 25% of which are singletons, and 20% rests with the top ten. The TCR sequence derives from a female donor older than 55 with stage I squamous cell lung carcinoma. Sequenced here: normal lung tissue next to the tumor, sampled before any cancer treatment.

The DNA of the CDR3 is TGTGCCAGCAGTCCGCTTAGCACCACTGAAGCTTTCTTT. Translated, it gives CASSPLSTTEAFF. The chain uses TRBV28 and TRBJ1-1; D is unclear. CDR3 length equals 13 residues. The V gene lost 5 bases and the J gene lost 4 bases, with 11 bases spanning the gap. Per germline, CDR1 MDHEN and CDR2 SYDVKM.